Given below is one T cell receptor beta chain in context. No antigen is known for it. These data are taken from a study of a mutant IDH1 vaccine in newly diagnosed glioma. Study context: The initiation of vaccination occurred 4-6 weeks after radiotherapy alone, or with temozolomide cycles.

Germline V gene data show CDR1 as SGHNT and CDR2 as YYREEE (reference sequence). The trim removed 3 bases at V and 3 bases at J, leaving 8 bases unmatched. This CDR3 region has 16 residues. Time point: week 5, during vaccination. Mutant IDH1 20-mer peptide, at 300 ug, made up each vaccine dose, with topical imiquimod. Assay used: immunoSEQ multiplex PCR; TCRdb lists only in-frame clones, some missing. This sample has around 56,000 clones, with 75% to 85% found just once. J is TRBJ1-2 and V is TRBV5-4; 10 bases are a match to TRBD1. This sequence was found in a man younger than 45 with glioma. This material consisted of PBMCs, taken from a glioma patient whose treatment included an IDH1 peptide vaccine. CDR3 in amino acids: CASSWGQGRIDYGYTF. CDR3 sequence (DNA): TGTGCCAGCAGCTGGGGACAGGGGAGAATTGACTATGGCTACACCTTC.